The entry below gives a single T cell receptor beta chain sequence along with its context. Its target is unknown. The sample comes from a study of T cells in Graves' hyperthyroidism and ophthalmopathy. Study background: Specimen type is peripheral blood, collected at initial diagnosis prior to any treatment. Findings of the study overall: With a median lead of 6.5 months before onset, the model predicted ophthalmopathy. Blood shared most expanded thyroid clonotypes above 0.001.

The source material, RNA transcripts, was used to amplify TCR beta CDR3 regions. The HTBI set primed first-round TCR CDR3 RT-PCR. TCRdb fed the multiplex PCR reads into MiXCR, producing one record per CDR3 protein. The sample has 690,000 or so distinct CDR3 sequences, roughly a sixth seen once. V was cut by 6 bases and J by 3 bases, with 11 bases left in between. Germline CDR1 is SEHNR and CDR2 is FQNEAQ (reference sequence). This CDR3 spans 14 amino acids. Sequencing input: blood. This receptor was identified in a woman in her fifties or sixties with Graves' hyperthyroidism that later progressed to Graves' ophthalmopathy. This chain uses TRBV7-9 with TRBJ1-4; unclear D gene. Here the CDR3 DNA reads TGTGCCAGCAGTACGACTGTGCCTAATGAAAAACTGTTTTTT. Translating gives CASSTTVPNEKLFF.